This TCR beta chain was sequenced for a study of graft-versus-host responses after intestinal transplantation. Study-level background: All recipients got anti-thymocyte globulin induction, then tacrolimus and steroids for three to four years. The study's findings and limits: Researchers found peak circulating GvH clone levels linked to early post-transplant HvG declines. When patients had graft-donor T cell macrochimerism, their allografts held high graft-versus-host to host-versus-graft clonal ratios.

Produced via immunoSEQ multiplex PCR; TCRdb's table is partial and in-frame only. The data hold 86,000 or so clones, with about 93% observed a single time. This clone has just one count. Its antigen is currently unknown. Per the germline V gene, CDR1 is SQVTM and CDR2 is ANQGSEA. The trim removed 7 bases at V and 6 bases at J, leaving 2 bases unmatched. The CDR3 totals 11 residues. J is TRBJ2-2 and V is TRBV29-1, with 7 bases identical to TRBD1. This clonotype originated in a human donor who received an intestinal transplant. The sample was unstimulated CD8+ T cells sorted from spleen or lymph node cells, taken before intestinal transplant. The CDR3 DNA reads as TGCAGCGGAGACAGGGCCGGGGAGCTGTTTTTT. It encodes CSGDRAGELFF.